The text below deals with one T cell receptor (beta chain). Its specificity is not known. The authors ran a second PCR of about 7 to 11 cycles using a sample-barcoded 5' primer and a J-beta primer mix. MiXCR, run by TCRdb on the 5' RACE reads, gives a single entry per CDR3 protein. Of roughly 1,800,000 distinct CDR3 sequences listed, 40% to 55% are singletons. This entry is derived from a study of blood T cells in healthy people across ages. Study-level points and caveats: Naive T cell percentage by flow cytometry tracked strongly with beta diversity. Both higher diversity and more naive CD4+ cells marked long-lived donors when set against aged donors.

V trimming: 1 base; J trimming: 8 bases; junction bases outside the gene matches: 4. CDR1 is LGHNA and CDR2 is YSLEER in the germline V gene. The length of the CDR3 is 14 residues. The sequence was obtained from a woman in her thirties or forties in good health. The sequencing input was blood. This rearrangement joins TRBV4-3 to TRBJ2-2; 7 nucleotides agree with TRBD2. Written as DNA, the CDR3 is TGCGCCAGCAGCCAAGGGATTAGCGGGGGGGAGCTGTTTTTT. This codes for CASSQGISGGELFF.